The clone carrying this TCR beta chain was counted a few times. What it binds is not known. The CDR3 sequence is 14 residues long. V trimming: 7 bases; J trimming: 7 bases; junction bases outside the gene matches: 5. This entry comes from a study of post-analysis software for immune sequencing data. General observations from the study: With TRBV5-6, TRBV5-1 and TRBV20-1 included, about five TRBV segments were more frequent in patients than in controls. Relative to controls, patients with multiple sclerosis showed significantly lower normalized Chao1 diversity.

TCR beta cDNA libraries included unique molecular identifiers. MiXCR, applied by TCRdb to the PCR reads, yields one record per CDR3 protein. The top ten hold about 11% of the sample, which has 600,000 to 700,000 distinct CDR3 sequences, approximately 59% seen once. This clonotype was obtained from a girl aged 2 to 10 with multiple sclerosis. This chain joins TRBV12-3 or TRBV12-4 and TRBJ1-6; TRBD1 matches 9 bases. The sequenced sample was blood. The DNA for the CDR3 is TGTGCCAGCACCGTGACAGGGGGAAATTCACCCCTCCACTTT. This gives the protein CASTVTGGNSPLHF.